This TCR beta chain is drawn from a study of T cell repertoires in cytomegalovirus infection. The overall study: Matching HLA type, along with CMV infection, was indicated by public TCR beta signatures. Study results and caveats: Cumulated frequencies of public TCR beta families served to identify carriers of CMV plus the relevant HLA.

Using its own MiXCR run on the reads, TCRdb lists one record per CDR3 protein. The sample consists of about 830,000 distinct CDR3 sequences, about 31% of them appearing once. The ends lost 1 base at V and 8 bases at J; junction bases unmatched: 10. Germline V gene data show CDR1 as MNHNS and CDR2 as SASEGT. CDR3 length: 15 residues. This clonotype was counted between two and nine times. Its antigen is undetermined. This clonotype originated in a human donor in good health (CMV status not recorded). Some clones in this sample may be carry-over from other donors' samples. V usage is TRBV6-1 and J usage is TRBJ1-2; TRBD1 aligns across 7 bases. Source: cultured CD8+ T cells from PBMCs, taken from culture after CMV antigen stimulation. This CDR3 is CASSEDVTGFWGYTF. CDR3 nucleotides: TGTGCCAGCAGTGAAGATGTGACAGGGTTTTGGGGCTACACCTTC.